The 5 T cell receptor beta chains below come from one sample, sequenced in a study of glioma-infiltrating T cells. TCR alpha and beta CDR3 regions were amplified from RNA using iRepertoire nested multiplex PCR. TCRdb passed the multiplex PCR reads through MiXCR, listing each CDR3 protein once. In the table there are some 12,000 distinct CDR3 sequences, more than 20% of which are singletons. The material sequenced was glioma tissue, nonneoplastic brain tissue, or PBMCs (not recorded which). These receptors were taken from a human donor with low-grade glioma or glioblastoma, undergoing nonglioma brain surgery, or in good health (not recorded which).

In its sample, this clonotype was seen a few times. It may be a read error: a sequence one base away is much more abundant. This sequence joins TRBV6-1 and TRBJ2-1, with D possibly being TRBD2 (5 bases). The CDR3 covers 13 residues. CDR1 and CDR2 from the germline V gene are MNHNS and SASEGT. Here the CDR3 DNA reads TGTGCCAGCGGGAGAGAATCCTACGATGAGCAGTTCTTC. This translates into CASGRESYDEQFF.

This clonotype has ten or more counts. This chain connects TRBV6-2 or TRBV6-3 to TRBJ2-3; 8 bases are shared with TRBD2. Germline V gene lookup returns CDR1 MNHEY and CDR2 SVGEGT. The trim removed 6 bases at V and 3 bases at J, leaving 5 bases unmatched. This CDR3 has 14 amino acids. The CDR3 nucleotides are TGTGCCAGCAGACGTACTAGCGGAACAGATACGCAGTATTTT. Amino acids: CASRRTSGTDTQYF.

This clonotype was seen a handful of times. J is TRBJ2-7 and V is TRBV19; 10 bases are a match to TRBD1. Germline lookup yields CDR1 LNHDA and CDR2 SQIVND (reference sequence). This CDR3 comprises 15 residues. The V gene end was trimmed by 5 bases and the J gene end by 2 bases; junction bases not matched to a gene: 6. The CDR3 sequence: CASSLGTGAAYEQYF. The CDR3 DNA follows: TGTGCCAGTAGTTTGGGGACAGGGGCCGCCTACGAGCAGTACTTC.

This clonotype was observed a handful of times. A read error may be the cause here, since a much bigger clone is one base away. This rearrangement joins TRBV27 to TRBJ1-2, with D perhaps matching TRBD1 (5 bases). V lost 3 bases, J lost 4 bases, and 15 bases lay in between. The germline V gene encodes CDR1 MNHEY and CDR2 SMNVEV (reference sequence). The CDR3 covers 15 residues. CDR3: CASSLGPAELYGYTF. CDR3 in DNA: TGTGCCAGCAGTTTGGGGCCGGCGGAGCTCTATGGCTACACCTTC.

This clonotype qualifies as medium-sized. J is TRBJ1-1 and V is TRBV6-1, with a possible D match to TRBD1 (6 bases). This CDR3 spans 13 amino acids. The V end lost 8 bases, the J end lost 0 bases, and 10 bases lay between the germline ends. Germline V CDR1 and CDR2: MNHNS, SASEGT. CDR3 DNA sequence: TGTGCCAGCTTTGGGGGCTTGAACACTGAAGCTTTCTTT. Translation: CASFGGLNTEAFF.